This entry describes one TCR beta chain. Germline V lookup: CDR1 MNHEY, CDR2 SMNVEV (reference sequence). The length of the CDR3 is 12 residues. The V and J ends lost 0 bases and 8 bases respectively, with 8 bases between them. The data are from a study of cytomegalovirus exposure and HLA in healthy donors. PCR used 60 Vbeta primers and 13 Jbeta primers. The repertoire was sequenced with immunoSEQ multiplex PCR; TCRdb's copy has only in-frame clones and lacks some. Among 85,000 to 100,000 clones listed, over 70% were seen once. Sequenced input: PBMCs. This TCR derives from a woman aged 40-49 years in good health and CMV-seronegative. This chain connects TRBV27 to TRBJ2-7; D is unresolved. CDR3 in DNA: TGTGCCAGCAGTTTATCGAACCTACAGCAGTACTTC. It codes for CASSLSNLQQYF.